The T cell receptor (beta chain) described here comes from a study of identical twins. Donors uniformly comprised healthy Caucasians. The CDR3 runs 17 residues. V trimming: 4 bases; J trimming: 8 bases; junction bases outside the gene matches: 15. Germline loops: CDR1 SGHAT, CDR2 FQNNGV. Concerning this clonotype itself: The target antigen is unknown.

TCRdb used MiXCR to reprocess the 5' RACE reads, holding one entry per CDR3 protein. The profile covers hundreds of thousands of distinct CDR3 sequences, with roughly an eighth appearing a single time and just over 7% taken by the ten largest. Study-wide results and caveats: Zero-insertion findings could be partly confounded by invariant cells (MAIT and iNKT cells).

These data also formed part of another study, on yellow fever vaccine responses in identical twins.

The chain combines TRBV11-2 with TRBJ2-1, with TRBD2 matching over 9 bases. The receptor's source is a woman aged 18-30 years in good health. Specimen: CD8+ T cells sorted from blood. CDR3 nucleotide sequence: TGTGCCAGCAGCTCAACCCGGCGGCTAGCGGGACTCTATGAGCAGTTCTTC. It is translated as CASSSTRRLAGLYEQFF.